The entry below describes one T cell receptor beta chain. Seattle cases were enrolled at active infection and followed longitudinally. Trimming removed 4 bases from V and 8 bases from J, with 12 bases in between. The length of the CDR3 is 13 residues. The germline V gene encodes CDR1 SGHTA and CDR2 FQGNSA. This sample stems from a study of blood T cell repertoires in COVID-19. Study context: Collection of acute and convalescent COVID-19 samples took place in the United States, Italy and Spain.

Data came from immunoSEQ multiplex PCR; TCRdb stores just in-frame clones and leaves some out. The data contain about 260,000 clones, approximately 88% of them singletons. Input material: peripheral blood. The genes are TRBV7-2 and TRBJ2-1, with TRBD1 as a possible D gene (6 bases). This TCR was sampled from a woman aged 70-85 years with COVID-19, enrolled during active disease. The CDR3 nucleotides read TGTGCCAGCAGCTCCCAGGGGTGGGATGAGCAGTTCTTC. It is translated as CASSSQGWDEQFF.